This T cell receptor (beta chain) was profiled in a study of technical replicates of blood from a few donors (dated by TCRdb to between 2016 and 2019). In the case of this clone: There is no known antigen for this receptor. No base quality values were provided; no much bigger clone lies one nucleotide off.

The CDR3 has 15 amino acids, counting the end cysteine and phenylalanine. Only the CDR3 portion is preserved as DNA: 45 bases, with reading frame beginning at the first base. The CDR1 and CDR2 encoded by the germline V gene (reference sequence) are MNHEY and SMNVEV. V and J are trimmed by 2 bases and 3 bases, and the gene matches miss 7 bases of the junction. Receptors were amplified or captured by the immunoSEQ multiplex PCR assay. The clones in this table, taken by TCRdb from immuneACCESS, are in-frame only. Not every clone is retained; where verified, under half of the shortfall comes from an unresolved V gene, and the cause of the rest is unknown. In this sample the table shows 80,000 to 95,000 clones, about 94% of which occur a single time. Less than 0.3% of the sample comes from the top ten.

This TCR was recovered from a human donor in good health. The chain uses TRBV27 and TRBJ2-7; 7 bases in the middle match TRBD2. Sequenced input: T cells isolated from PBMCs. CDR3 loop: CASSLRQPSGYEQYF. At the DNA level, the sequence is TGTGCCAGCAGTTTACGCCAACCTAGCGGCTACGAGCAGTACTTC.